The 15 T cell receptor beta chains reported below all come from one sample, sequenced in a study of T cell responses to AZD1222 COVID-19 vaccine. The method was immunoSEQ multiplex PCR; TCRdb's version includes in-frame clones alone and lacks a portion of them. The sample yields about 200,000 clones, 90% to 95% seen once. Sequenced here: peripheral blood, sampled 28 days after the second AZD1222 dose. These receptors were taken from an adult who received the AZD1222 COVID-19 vaccine.

The chain couples TRBV7-8 to TRBJ1-1; perhaps TRBD1 as D (6 bases). In germline, CDR1 is SGHVS, CDR2 FQNEAQ. This CDR3 comprises 13 residues. With 3 bases removed from V and 6 bases from J, the gap between germline ends came to 11 bases. The DNA of the CDR3 is TGTGCCAGCAGCTTGCAGGGGTGGGCTGAAGCTTTCTTT. This gives the protein CASSLQGWAEAFF.

The V and J genes are TRBV5-1 and TRBJ2-7; D not certain. The V end was cut by 0 bases, the J end by 1 base, with 8 bases between. In germline, CDR1 is SGHRS, CDR2 YFSETQ. The CDR3 is made up of 14 amino acids. The CDR3 here is CASSLGMGSYEQYF. The CDR3, as DNA: TGCGCCAGCAGCTTGGGAATGGGGTCCTACGAGCAGTACTTC.

This chain joins TRBV15 and TRBJ2-5; 8 positions match TRBD1. The CDR3 covers 14 residues. In germline, CDR1 is LNHNV, CDR2 YYDKDF (reference sequence). V lost 2 bases to trimming and J lost 6 bases; unmatched junction nucleotides: 5. CDR3 in amino acids: CATSRSGQVQTQYF. CDR3 sequence (DNA): TGTGCCACCAGCAGATCGGGACAGGTCCAGACCCAGTACTTC.

This clone was detected only a few times. This chain links TRBV27 with TRBJ1-6; 8 bases fit TRBD1. V gave up 5 bases and J gave up 8 bases; unmatched junction bases: 8. CDR1 MNHEY and CDR2 SMNVEV come from the germline V gene (reference sequence). The CDR3 length is 15 residues. CDR3 bases: TGTGCCAGCAGTACCTTGACAGGGGCGGATTCACCCCTCCACTTT. Translated: CASSTLTGADSPLHF.

The rearrangement links TRBV5-1 to TRBJ2-5; D is uncertain. The germline gives CDR1 SGHRS, CDR2 YFSETQ. V was shortened by 6 bases and J by 4 bases, with 16 bases between the two germline ends. The CDR3 covers 14 residues. DNA of the CDR3: TGCGCCAGCATCCTATTGGGTCCCCCAGAGACCCAGTACTTC. Its translation is CASILLGPPETQYF. Combining the CDR3 with reference TRBV5-1 and TRBJ2-5 gives the whole variable domain KAGVTQTPRYLIKTRGQQVTLSCSPISGHRSVSWYQQTPGQGLQFLFEYFSETQRNKGNFPGRFSGRQFSNSRSEMNVSTLELGDSALYLCASILLGPPETQYFGPGTRLLVL.

The chain employs TRBV13 and TRBJ1-5; no clear D gene. Trimming cost V 2 bases and J 7 bases, with 6 bases left between them. There are 12 residues in the CDR3. The germline V gene encodes CDR1 PRHDT and CDR2 FYEKMQ (reference sequence). CDR3 in DNA: TGTGCCAGCAGCTTACTAGGACAGCCCCAGCATTTT. Residues: CASSLLGQPQHF.

The chain uses TRBV6-5 and TRBJ2-7, with TRBD1 identical over 8 bases. The CDR3 has 13 amino acids. CDR1 is MNHEY, CDR2 SVGAGI, per germline. J gave up 4 bases and V 2 bases, and 1 base lay outside the gene matches. The CDR3 region is CASSYNRGYEQYF. The CDR3 nucleotides read TGTGCCAGCAGTTACAACAGGGGGTACGAGCAGTACTTC.

The chain couples TRBV10-1 to TRBJ1-6, with D unclear. V was trimmed by 2 bases and J by 8 bases, leaving 7 bases between them. The germline CDR1 and CDR2 sequences are WNHNN and SYGVQD (reference sequence). The CDR3 spans 13 residues. The CDR3, as DNA: TGCGCCAGCAGTGAGCGTTTGTATTCACCCCTCCACTTT. It yields the protein CASSERLYSPLHF.

The genes are TRBV15 and TRBJ1-3; D call uncertain. CDR3 length: 12 residues. V lost 8 bases to trimming and J lost 1 base, with 6 bases between them. Germline CDR1 is LNHNV and CDR2 is YYDKDF (reference sequence). CDR3 region: CATGVSGNTIYF. CDR3 nucleotide sequence: TGTGCCACCGGAGTTTCTGGAAACACCATATATTTT.

The gene calls are TRBV9 and TRBJ2-1; D may be TRBD2 (5 bases). The CDR3 runs 17 residues. Germline V gives CDR1 SGDLS, CDR2 YYNGEE. The V end lost 2 bases, the J end lost 0 bases, and 15 bases lay between the germline ends. CDR3 DNA: TGTGCCAGCAGCGTCTCGTCCGGGATCAGCTCCTACAATGAGCAGTTCTTC. Its protein product is CASSVSSGISSYNEQFF.

CDR3 in amino acids: CAISESGTVNPEAFF. CDR3 DNA: TGTGCCATCAGTGAGTCCGGGACAGTTAACCCTGAAGCTTTCTTT. V usage is TRBV10-3 and J usage is TRBJ1-1; TRBD1 aligns across 7 bases. Germline CDR1 ENHRY, CDR2 SYGVKD. There are 15 residues in the CDR3. V lost 0 bases to trimming and J lost 6 bases; unmatched junction nucleotides: 7.

This clone was seen a few times. The chain has TRBV5-4 and TRBJ2-1; a possible D gene is TRBD1 (6 bases). Germline V gene data show CDR1 as SGHNT and CDR2 as YYREEE (reference sequence). Between the trimmed V and J ends, which lost 5 bases and 8 bases, there was a span of 14 bases. CDR3 length equals 13 residues. Here the CDR3 reads CASRVDSYDEQFF. CDR3 bases: TGTGCCAGCAGGGTGGACAGTTATGATGAGCAGTTCTTC. Filled out from reference TRBV5-4 and TRBJ2-1, the complete variable domain reads ETGVTQSPTHLIKTRGQQVTLRCSSQSGHNTVSWYQQALGQGPQFIFQYYREEENGRGNFPPRFSGLQFPNYSSELNVNALELDDSALYLCASRVDSYDEQFFGPGTRLTVL.

This clone was found once. The chain recombines TRBV3-1 (or the pseudogene TRBV3-2) with TRBJ1-1; D unclear. This CDR3 comprises 14 residues. The V and J ends lost 5 bases and 1 base respectively, with 11 bases between them. The V gene's germline CDR1 is LGHDT and CDR2 YNNKEL (reference sequence). CDR3 loop: CASSMGAKNTEAFF. Written as DNA, the CDR3 is TGTGCCAGCAGCATGGGTGCCAAGAACACTGAAGCTTTCTTT.

This clone was recorded once. V and J are TRBV18 and TRBJ1-1; TRBD1 matches 7 bases. CDR1 is KGHSH and CDR2 is LQKENI in the germline V gene. The CDR3 sequence is 15 residues long. V shed 2 bases and J 5 bases; nucleotides not matched to a gene: 8. The CDR3 bases are TGTGCCAGCTCACCAGGGACAGTCGGGGGGACTGAAGCTTTCTTT. Protein: CASSPGTVGGTEAFF. Variable domain in full (rest from reference TRBV18 and TRBJ1-1): NAGVMQNPRHLVRRRGQEARLRCSPMKGHSHVYWYRQLPEEGLKFMVYLQKENIIDESGMPKERFSAEFPKEGPSILRIQQVVRGDSAAYFCASSPGTVGGTEAFFGQGTRLTVV.

The chain joins TRBV30 to TRBJ1-5; 8 nucleotides match TRBD1. CDR1 GTSNPN and CDR2 SVGIG come from the germline V gene (reference sequence). The CDR3 consists of 15 residues. After removal of 0 bases from V and 7 bases from J, the junction contained 8 bases not matched to a gene. CDR3 amino acids: CAWSVPGGAGQPQHF. CDR3 coding DNA: TGTGCCTGGAGTGTCCCAGGGGGCGCGGGGCAGCCCCAGCATTTT.